This TCR beta chain was sequenced for a study of blood T cells in healthy people across ages. Together with a sample-barcoded 5' primer, a J-beta primer mix was included in a second PCR lasting about 7 to 12 cycles. Using its own MiXCR run on the 5' RACE reads, TCRdb lists one record per CDR3 protein. The sample records about 800,000 distinct CDR3 sequences, around a quarter being singletons. Germline values: CDR1 MGHRA, CDR2 YSYEKL. The V segment lost 4 bases and the J segment 1 base; nucleotides outside the gene matches: 4. The CDR3 is 15 residues long. This same sample was also taken into another study, of T cells of mothers and their children.

The sample consisted of blood. This clonotype was sampled from a boy younger than 18 in good health. The gene calls are TRBV4-1 and TRBJ2-3, with TRBD2 matching 8 bases. CDR3 DNA sequence: TGCGCCAGCAGCCCCGATAGCGGGGGCACAGATACGCAGTATTTT. Translating it yields CASSPDSGGTDTQYF.